A selection of T cell receptor beta chains follows, all from one sample in a study of cytomegalovirus exposure and HLA in healthy donors. Libraries were prepared by immunoSEQ multiplex PCR; TCRdb keeps only in-frame clonotypes and omits some of them. This sample has some 120,000 clones, with around 8.5% found just once. Material: PBMCs. The source is a man aged 40-49 years in good health and CMV-seronegative. The CDR3 runs from the conserved cysteine through the conserved F or W. Each record gives: D gene, V gene, clone size, J gene, CDR3 DNA, CDR3 protein. The D gene is left open where the match is weak. Clone size is stated in some rows and not others, as once, few, many or a class when expanded.

TRBD1	TRBV4-3	NA	TRBJ2-7	TGCGCCAGCAGCCAAGCCGACAGGGCGACCCACTACGAGCAGTACTTC	CASSQADRATHYEQYF
NA	TRBV19	few	TRBJ1-1	TGTGCCAGTAGTATATCCCCAGGGGAGAACACTGAAGCTTTCTTT	CASSISPGENTEAFF
TRBD1	TRBV29-1	NA	TRBJ2-7	TGCAGCGCCTGCCGGGACAGTCCCTACGAGCAGTACTTC	CSACRDSPYEQYF
NA	TRBV4-1	NA	TRBJ1-6	TGCGCCAGCAGCGTGGACAGCAATCCAAATTCACCCCTCCGCTTT	CASSVDSNPNSPLRF
TRBD1	TRBV5-4	NA	TRBJ1-2	TGTGCCAGCAGCTTGGCCGGGACAGGGGTCGACCTGAACTATGGCTACACCTTC	CASSLAGTGVDLNYGYTF
NA	TRBV7-6	NA	TRBJ2-7	TGTGCCAGCAGCCTTAGCGCCCCCGGCGAGCAGTACTTC	CASSLSAPGEQYF
NA	TRBV7-9	few	TRBJ2-1	TGTGCCAGCAGCTACGACGGGAGCTCCTACAATGAGCAGTTCTTC	CASSYDGSSYNEQFF
NA	TRBV10-3	NA	TRBJ1-2	TGTGCCATCAAGAGCGCCGGGGAGCACTATGGCTACACCTTC	CAIKSAGEHYGYTF
TRBD2	TRBV4-1	few	TRBJ2-3	TGCGCCAGCAGCCATGGGACTAGCTTTTCCACAGATACGCAGTATTTT	CASSHGTSFSTDTQYF
NA	TRBV5-1	NA	TRBJ2-5	TGCGCCAGCAGCCCTAGGCGGGGCCTGCAAGAGACCCAGTACTTC	CASSPRRGLQETQYF
NA	TRBV9	NA	TRBJ1-3	TGTGCCAGCAGCGAAAGGACAATCCCCGGAAACACCATATATTTT	CASSERTIPGNTIYF
NA	TRBV6-6	few	TRBJ2-7	TGTGCCAGCAGAGCGGGTGCTGGCGAGCAGTACTTC	CASRAGAGEQYF
NA	TRBV19	few	TRBJ1-1	TGTGCCAGTAGTATAGGACAGAAAGCTTTCTTT	CASSIGQKAFF
NA	TRBV19	NA	TRBJ2-2	TGTGCCAGTAGTAGGCCGAACACCGGGGAGCTGTTTTTT	CASSRPNTGELFF
NA	TRBV6-5	few	TRBJ1-2	TGTGCCAGCAGCGAGACACGAAGCTATGGCTACACCTTC	CASSETRSYGYTF
TRBD1	TRBV19	few	TRBJ1-2	TGTGCCAGTAGTATATTTAAGGGACAGGCTTATGGCTACACCTTC	CASSIFKGQAYGYTF
TRBD2	TRBV11-1	NA	TRBJ2-3	TGTGCCAGCAGCTTAGACACACTAGCGAGTAAATCCACAGATACGCAGTATTTT	CASSLDTLASKSTDTQYF
TRBD1	TRBV29-1	NA	TRBJ1-2	TGCAGCGTTGGGGACAGGGGCTATGGCTACACCTTC	CSVGDRGYGYTF
NA	TRBV30	few	TRBJ2-1	TGTGCCTGGAGAGCCGGGAGTTACAATGAGCAGTTCTTC	CAWRAGSYNEQFF
NA	TRBV7-8	NA	TRBJ1-6	TGTGCCAGCAGCTTACAGGAAAGCTCCTATAATTCACCCCTCCACTTT	CASSLQESSYNSPLHF
NA	TRBV5-1	few	TRBJ1-4	TGCGCCAGCACCTTTGGGGGCGCGGGTAATGAAAAACTGTTTTTT	CASTFGGAGNEKLFF
NA	TRBV7-9	few	TRBJ1-6	TGTGCCAGCAGCCAGGAGGGTTCACCCCTCCACTTT	CASSQEGSPLHF
TRBD1	TRBV7-2	NA	TRBJ2-3	TGTGCCAGCAGCTCCCGGGACAGGGGCGAAACGCAGTATTTT	CASSSRDRGETQYF
TRBD1	TRBV5-1	NA	TRBJ2-7	TGCGCCAGCAGCTTGGTTGTGACAGGGATCTACGAGCAGTACTTC	CASSLVVTGIYEQYF
NA	TRBV27	NA	TRBJ2-2	TGTGCCAGCAGTTTCCTCACCGGGGAGCTGTTTTTT	CASSFLTGELFF
NA	TRBV6-5	NA	TRBJ1-2	TGTGCCAGCAGCTCGACTGCTAGCTATGGCTACACCTTC	CASSSTASYGYTF
NA	TRBV9	NA	TRBJ2-1	TGTGCCAGCAGCGTAGGAGCCAATGAGCAGTTCTTC	CASSVGANEQFF
NA	TRBV6-5	few	TRBJ2-1	TGTGCCAGCAGCCGTCCTGGGGACACCTACAATGAGCAGTTCTTC	CASSRPGDTYNEQFF
TRBD1	TRBV5-6	many	TRBJ1-2	TGTGCCAGCAGCCAGGGGGGAGGCTACACCTTC	CASSQGGGYTF
TRBD2	TRBV6-1	NA	TRBJ2-1	TGTGCCAGCAGTGAATGGGGGGGGTACAATGAGCAGTTCTTC	CASSEWGGYNEQFF
NA	TRBV4-1	few	TRBJ2-7	TGCGCCAGCAGCCAAGTGGCAGGCCCCTACGAGCAGTACTTC	CASSQVAGPYEQYF